This TCR beta chain was identified in a study of PD-1 blockade in classical Hodgkin lymphoma. Study in general: Nivolumab was administered to patients intravenously at 3 mg/kg every 2 weeks.

Germline loops: CDR1 KGHSH, CDR2 LQKENI. Between the trimmed V and J ends, which lost 4 bases and 3 bases, there was a span of 9 bases. This CDR3 has 13 residues. A note on this clone: Its antigen is unidentified.

Study observations and caveats: Individuals initiating nivolumab under 1 year after ASCT were excluded. The study found complete responders had baseline diversity similar to newly diagnosed patients.

This table comes from immunoSEQ multiplex PCR, and its TCRdb copy is limited to in-frame clones, with some not included. The sample holds roughly 7,700 clones, 86% seen once. Every one of the patients relapsed after autologous stem cell transplantation (brentuximab vedotin exposure was variable). The authors purified CD4+ T cells from thawed PBMCs by magnetic negative selection. The sample was CD4+ T cells from blood, taken at baseline. The receptor was isolated from a human donor with classical Hodgkin lymphoma. V gene TRBV18 combines with J gene TRBJ2-5, with D possibly being TRBD1 (6 bases). CDR3 DNA: TGTGCCAGCTCACGCGGACAGAAAGAGACCCAGTACTTC. Translation: CASSRGQKETQYF.